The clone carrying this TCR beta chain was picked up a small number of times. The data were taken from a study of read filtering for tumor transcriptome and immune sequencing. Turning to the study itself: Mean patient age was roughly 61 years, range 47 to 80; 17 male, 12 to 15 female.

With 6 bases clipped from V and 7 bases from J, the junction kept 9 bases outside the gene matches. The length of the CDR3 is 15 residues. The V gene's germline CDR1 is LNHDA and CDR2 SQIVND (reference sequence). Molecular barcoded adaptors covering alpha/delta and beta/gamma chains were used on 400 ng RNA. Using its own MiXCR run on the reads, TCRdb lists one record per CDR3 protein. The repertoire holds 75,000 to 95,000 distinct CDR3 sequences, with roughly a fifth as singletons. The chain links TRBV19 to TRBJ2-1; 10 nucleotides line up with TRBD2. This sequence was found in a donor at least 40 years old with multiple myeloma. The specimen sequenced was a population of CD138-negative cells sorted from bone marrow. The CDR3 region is CASRPGRLAGNEQFF. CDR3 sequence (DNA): TGTGCCAGTAGACCCGGGAGACTAGCGGGTAATGAGCAGTTCTTC.